The 26 T cell receptor beta chains below come from one sample, sequenced in a study of identical twins' blood T cells. TCRdb redid the calling of the 5' RACE reads with MiXCR, one entry per CDR3 protein. The table records 300,000 to 400,000 distinct CDR3 sequences, under 30% of them present only once. What was sequenced was PBMCs. These receptors were obtained from a woman between 18 and 55 years old in good health.

This clonotype was counted once. The J gene is TRBJ2-3, the V gene TRBV6-5, with TRBD2 matching over 11 bases. J gave up 0 bases and V 2 bases, and 1 base lay outside the gene matches. Germline loops: CDR1 MNHEY, CDR2 SVGAGI. The CDR3 has 16 amino acids. The CDR3 region is CASSYPSGRSTDTQYF. The CDR3 DNA sequence: TGTGCCAGCAGTTACCCTAGCGGGAGGAGCACAGATACGCAGTATTTT.

To note about this clonotype: A much larger clone lies a single base off, so this may be a read error. The CDR3 sequence: CGSRSNRNNYGYTF. The CDR3 DNA reads as TGTGGCAGCAGGTCAAACAGGAACAACTATGGCTACACCTTC. The V gene is TRBV2, the J gene TRBJ1-2; tentative D call: TRBD1 (5 bases). CDR1 is SNHLY and CDR2 is FYNNEI in the germline V gene. The CDR3 is 14 residues long.

The sample holds many counts of this clonotype. The rearrangement joins TRBV5-1 to TRBJ1-4; 7 bases match TRBD1. The ends lost 0 bases at V and 0 bases at J; junction bases unmatched: 2. CDR1 is SGHRS, CDR2 YFSETQ, per germline. The CDR3 has 16 residues. The CDR3 here is CASSLVGGATNEKLFF. As DNA, the CDR3 is TGCGCCAGCAGCTTGGTAGGGGGCGCAACTAATGAAAAACTGTTTTTT.

CDR3 loop: CSASRGASGNTIYF. The CDR3 DNA sequence: TGCAGTGCTTCCAGGGGTGCCTCTGGAAACACCATATATTTT. The chain combines TRBV20-1 with TRBJ1-3, with D tentatively TRBD1 (6 bases). The CDR3 has 14 residues. In germline, CDR1 is DFQATT, CDR2 SNEGSKA (reference sequence). V was shortened by 5 bases and J by 0 bases, with 11 bases between the two germline ends.

The J gene is TRBJ1-2, the V gene TRBV29-1; TRBD1 might be the D (5 bases). The length of the CDR3 is 12 residues. Germline V lookup: CDR1 SQVTM, CDR2 ANQGSEA. V was clipped by 6 bases and J by 4 bases, with 12 bases between them. CDR3 loop: CSVLSGTYGYTF. For the CDR3, the DNA is TGCAGCGTGCTTTCAGGGACCTATGGCTACACCTTC.

The chain has TRBV11-2 and TRBJ2-2; no definite D call. Germline V gene sequence: CDR1 SGHAT, CDR2 FQNNGV. The CDR3 is 15 amino acids. Between the trimmed V and J ends, which lost 5 bases and 4 bases, there was a span of 14 bases. Here the CDR3 reads CASSPRTLSTGELFF. The CDR3 region has the DNA TGTGCCAGCAGCCCGCGGACCCTTAGCACCGGGGAGCTGTTTTTT. Supplemented by reference TRBV11-2 and TRBJ2-2, the full variable domain reads EAGVAQSPRYKIIEKRQSVAFWCNPISGHATLYWYQQILGQGPKLLIQFQNNGVVDDSQLPKDRFSAERLKGVDSTLKIQPAKLEDSAVYLCASSPRTLSTGELFFGEGSRLTVL.

This clonotype was seen a handful of times. J is TRBJ1-5 and V is TRBV23-1; no firm D call. TRBV23-1 carries the ORF label, with uncertain function. Trimming shortened V by 2 bases and J by 2 bases, and 1 base separated the two germline ends. The CDR3 consists of 12 residues. The CDR3 loop reads CASSQRNQPQHF. The DNA of the CDR3 is TGCGCCAGCAGTCAACGCAATCAGCCCCAGCATTTT.

About this clonotype: One base away lies a much larger clone, so this may be a sequencing read error. The gene calls are TRBV20-1 and TRBJ2-1; 8 bases map to TRBD2. CDR3 length: 15 residues. In germline, CDR1 is DFQATT, CDR2 SNEGSKA (reference sequence). This CDR3 is CGAQSPGLGRDEQFF. CDR3 in DNA: TGCGGTGCGCAATCCCCGGGACTAGGGAGGGATGAGCAGTTCTTC.

This clonotype has only a few counts. The J gene is TRBJ1-5, the V gene TRBV6-2 or TRBV6-3; D unclear. V lost 1 base and J lost 7, with 11 bases in between. The V gene's germline CDR1 is MNHEY and CDR2 SVGEGT. This CDR3 has 14 amino acids. The chain's CDR3 is CASSYWEGEQPQHF. As DNA, the CDR3 is TGTGCCAGCAGTTACTGGGAAGGAGAACAGCCCCAGCATTTT.

This clonotype turned up a few times. The gene calls are TRBV11-2 and TRBJ1-1; D is ambiguous. This CDR3 comprises 15 residues. Germline lookup yields CDR1 SGHAT and CDR2 FQNNGV. V shed 0 bases and J shed 1 base, with 9 bases lying between them. In nucleotides, the CDR3 is TGTGCCAGCAGCTTAGATCGACGTCCGAACACTGAAGCTTTCTTT. Residues: CASSLDRRPNTEAFF.

V usage is TRBV3-1 and J usage is TRBJ2-2; no firm D call. Between the trimmed V and J ends, which lost 4 bases and 7 bases, there was a span of 13 bases. CDR1 LGHDT and CDR2 YNNKEL come from the germline V gene (reference sequence). This CDR3 region has 14 residues. The CDR3 DNA follows: TGTGCCAGCAGCCGCCTGGGCGGTAGCGGGGAGCTGTTTTTT. Translated: CASSRLGGSGELFF.

The CDR3 bases are TGTGCCAGCAGTTTAGAATTCTGGGGGCCCAGTGAGAACTATGGCTACACCTTC. Amino acids: CASSLEFWGPSENYGYTF. The chain carries TRBV12-3 or TRBV12-4 and TRBJ1-2; D is perhaps TRBD1 (6 bases). Trimming shortened V by 1 base and J by 2 bases, and 20 bases separated the two germline ends. The CDR3 covers 18 residues.

This clonotype has a handful of counts. The chain joins TRBV7-9 to TRBJ2-2; no clear D gene. The CDR3 runs to 13 residues. The germline gives CDR1 SEHNR, CDR2 FQNEAQ (reference sequence). V was pared by 3 bases and J by 6 bases, with 8 bases between. CDR3 coding DNA: TGTGCCAGCAGCTTCCAACGGGCCGGGGAGCTGTTTTTT. This gives the protein CASSFQRAGELFF.

This clonotype was recorded a few times. V usage is TRBV7-9 and J usage is TRBJ2-1; D is unresolved. Germline V gene data show CDR1 as SEHNR and CDR2 as FQNEAQ (reference sequence). The CDR3 consists of 16 residues. With 2 bases removed from V and 0 bases from J, the gap between germline ends came to 11 bases. The CDR3 loop reads CASSLMALSSYNEQFF. CDR3 bases: TGTGCCAGCAGCTTAATGGCGCTAAGCTCCTACAATGAGCAGTTCTTC.

This clonotype was recorded many times. The rearrangement links TRBV14 to TRBJ1-1; D is ambiguous. The CDR3 has 17 residues. CDR1 and CDR2 from the germline V gene are SGHDN and FVKESK. Between the trimmed V and J ends, which lost 0 bases and 3 bases, there was a span of 17 bases. This chain's CDR3 is CASSQDTANSRDTEAFF. Here the CDR3 DNA reads TGTGCCAGCAGCCAAGATACAGCTAACTCACGTGACACTGAAGCTTTCTTT.

This clonotype was counted between two and nine times. J is TRBJ2-7 and V is TRBV29-1; 9 nucleotides match TRBD2. There are 13 residues in the CDR3. Trimming cost V 2 bases and J 1 base; bases outside gene matches: 0. Germline CDR1 reads SQVTM; CDR2 reads ANQGSEA. The DNA for the CDR3 is TGCAGCGTTGAAACTAGCGGGTCCTACGAGCAGTACTTC. Protein sequence: CSVETSGSYEQYF.

This clonotype was seen a handful of times. V usage is TRBV19 and J usage is TRBJ2-1; D is uncertain. The CDR3 spans 13 residues. The germline CDR1 and CDR2 sequences are LNHDA and SQIVND (reference sequence). V lost 3 bases and J 10 bases, leaving 13 bases between the germline ends. The CDR3 DNA follows: TGTGCCAGTAGTATCGTCGCGACGGGCGAGCAGTTCTTC. This codes for CASSIVATGEQFF. Filled out from reference TRBV19 and TRBJ2-1, the complete variable domain reads DGGITQSPKYLFRKEGQNVTLSCEQNLNHDAMYWYRQDPGQGLRLIYYSQIVNDFQKGDIAEGYSVSREKKESFPLTVTSAQKNPTAFYLCASSIVATGEQFFGPGTRLTVL.

This clonotype was recorded a few times. This rearrangement joins TRBV29-1 to TRBJ1-1; no clear D gene. V lost 6 bases to trimming and J lost 0 bases, with 8 bases between them. Germline loops: CDR1 SQVTM, CDR2 ANQGSEA. This CDR3 is built from 12 residues. This CDR3 is CSVVRVNTEAFF. The DNA of the CDR3 is TGCAGCGTGGTTCGGGTGAACACTGAAGCTTTCTTT.

The chain combines TRBV20-1 with TRBJ2-7; the D gene could be TRBD1 or TRBD2 (5 bases each). The germline V gene encodes CDR1 DFQATT and CDR2 SNEGSKA (reference sequence). The CDR3 is 13 residues long. V lost 3 bases to trimming and J lost 3 bases, with 12 bases between them. CDR3 sequence reads: CSARGDRFYEQYF. CDR3 nucleotide sequence: TGCAGTGCTAGGGGGGACCGCTTCTACGAGCAGTACTTC.

CDR3: CASSPSGSTDTQYF. The CDR3 nucleotides read TGTGCCAGCTCCCCCTCGGGGTCGACAGATACGCAGTATTTT. The J gene is TRBJ2-3, the V gene TRBV9; weak D call: TRBD2 (5 bases). Germline V gene sequence: CDR1 SGDLS, CDR2 YYNGEE. Trimming took 7 bases from V and 3 from J, leaving 15 bases between them. The CDR3 has 14 amino acids.

V is TRBV6-5 and J is TRBJ2-7; 7 bases line up with TRBD2. There are 14 residues in the CDR3. J gave up 4 bases and V 2 bases, and 5 bases lay outside the gene matches. The germline gives CDR1 MNHEY, CDR2 SVGAGI. The CDR3 region has the DNA TGTGCCAGCAGTTACGGCGGGAGAACGTACGAGCAGTACTTC. Translating gives CASSYGGRTYEQYF.

As for this clonotype: One end of the junction fails to match germline, which may point to a read error. V and J are TRBV5-1 and TRBJ1-4; 7 bases match TRBD1. Germline assignment: CDR1 SGHRS and CDR2 YFSETQ. The CDR3 extends over 17 amino acids. CDR3 region: CASSLFARDSPNGKLFF. Here the CDR3 DNA reads TGCGCCAGCAGCTTGTTTGCCAGGGACAGTCCTAATGGAAAACTGTTTTTT.

The V call is TRBV3-1, the J call TRBJ2-5; D unclear. This CDR3 is 11 amino acids long. Germline V gives CDR1 LGHDT, CDR2 YNNKEL (reference sequence). The V and J ends lost 7 bases and 5 bases respectively, with 8 bases between them. The CDR3 protein is CASTLAETQYF. The CDR3 nucleotides read TGTGCCAGCACCCTTGCGGAGACCCAGTACTTC.

Remarks on this clonotype: A much larger clone lies a single base off, so this may be a read error. This chain uses TRBV29-1 with TRBJ2-1; D call uncertain. The germline CDR1 and CDR2 sequences are SQVTM and ANQGSEA. The length of the CDR3 is 12 residues. In DNA, the CDR3 is TGCAGCGTTGAAGACATCTCTAGTGAGCAGCTCTTC. It specifies CSVEDISSEQLF.

This clonotype was seen a handful of times. DNA for the CDR3: TGCAGTGCTTCCGACCGCTCGAGTCAGCCCCAGCATTTT. Amino acids: CSASDRSSQPQHF. The genes are TRBV20-1 and TRBJ1-5, with unresolved D. Trimming shortened V by 5 bases and J by 6 bases, and 14 bases separated the two germline ends. CDR1 is DFQATT and CDR2 is SNEGSKA in the germline V gene (reference sequence). The CDR3 extends over 13 amino acids.

The chain links TRBV5-6 to TRBJ1-6, with D hard to call. With 3 bases removed from V and 7 bases from J, the gap between germline ends came to 20 bases. Per the germline V gene, CDR1 is SGHDT and CDR2 is YYEEEE. This CDR3 comprises 17 residues. The CDR3 loop reads CASSYQFGQNPNSPLHF. The CDR3 region has the DNA TGTGCCAGCAGCTATCAGTTCGGGCAGAACCCAAATTCACCCCTCCACTTT.